This entry lists 20 T cell receptor beta chains sequenced from one sample in a study of TIL therapy for anti-PD-1-resistant metastatic lung cancer. Sequencing used immunoSEQ v3. Libraries were prepared by immunoSEQ multiplex PCR; TCRdb keeps only in-frame clonotypes and omits some of them. This sample has 60,000 or so clones, with 69% found just once. Documented time point: pre-treatment sample, taken before nivolumab and TIL therapy. The material was blood, obtained at baseline. The receptors here all came from a person between 25 and 80 years old with non-small cell lung cancer.

The chain recombines TRBV7-9 with TRBJ2-1; 9 positions agree with TRBD1. CDR1 SEHNR and CDR2 FQNEAQ come from the germline V gene (reference sequence). This CDR3 is built from 16 residues. V dropped 5 bases and J dropped 8; count of bases not matched to a gene: 13. CDR3 DNA: TGTGCCAGCAGCCCGTTTACCGCGGGACAGGGCGATGAGCAGTTCTTC. Protein product: CASSPFTAGQGDEQFF.

In this sample, this clone turned up once. The chain employs TRBV5-4 and TRBJ1-1; D gene unclear. The germline V and J ends were trimmed by 0 bases and 3 bases, with 15 bases remaining between them. This CDR3 spans 16 amino acids. Germline V CDR1 and CDR2: SGHNT, YYREEE (reference sequence). The CDR3 region is CASSLEAAGADTEAFF. As DNA, the CDR3 is TGTGCCAGCAGCTTGGAAGCGGCGGGAGCAGACACTGAAGCTTTCTTT.

The chain recombines TRBV18 with TRBJ1-3; no clear D gene. The V end was cut by 2 bases, the J end by 4 bases, with 12 bases between. This CDR3 is 15 amino acids long. In germline, CDR1 is KGHSH, CDR2 LQKENI. CDR3 nucleotide sequence: TGTGCCAGCTCACCAGTCCCGGATTCAGGAAACACCATATATTTT. Translated, it gives CASSPVPDSGNTIYF.

V gene TRBV19 combines with J gene TRBJ1-5; tentatively, D is TRBD1 (6 bases). The CDR3 spans 15 residues. Germline V gene sequence: CDR1 LNHDA, CDR2 SQIVND (reference sequence). V was shortened by 2 bases and J by 0 bases, with 8 bases between the two germline ends. CDR3 in amino acids: CASSIQGFSNQPQHF. The CDR3 nucleotides read TGTGCCAGTAGTATACAGGGGTTTAGCAATCAGCCCCAGCATTTT. Full variable domain (missing parts from reference TRBV19 and TRBJ1-5): DGGITQSPKYLFRKEGQNVTLSCEQNLNHDAMYWYRQDPGQGLRLIYYSQIVNDFQKGDIAEGYSVSREKKESFPLTVTSAQKNPTAFYLCASSIQGFSNQPQHFGDGTRLSIL.

This chain links TRBV2 with TRBJ1-4, with 7 positions matching TRBD1. The ends lost 8 bases at V and 7 bases at J; junction bases unmatched: 10. Germline assignment: CDR1 SNHLY and CDR2 FYNNEI. The CDR3 is 14 amino acids. This CDR3 reads CASSTTGHREKLFF. The CDR3 nucleotides are TGTGCCAGCTCAACGACAGGGCACCGTGAAAAACTGTTTTTT.

V gene TRBV6-4 combines with J gene TRBJ1-1; D unclear. Germline lookup yields CDR1 MRHNA and CDR2 SNTAGT. The germline V and J ends were trimmed by 6 bases and 3 bases, with 11 bases remaining between them. The CDR3 has 13 residues. The chain's CDR3 is CASRAEGDTEAFF. The CDR3 coding sequence is TGTGCCAGCAGGGCGGAGGGCGACACTGAAGCTTTCTTT.

The chain joins TRBV2 to TRBJ2-5; 7 bases agree with TRBD2. V was pared by 0 bases and J by 1 base, with 2 bases of the junction left unmatched. Germline lookup yields CDR1 SNHLY and CDR2 FYNNEI. CDR3 length: 15 amino acids. The CDR3 spells CASSEAGEGQETQYF. CDR3 nucleotide sequence: TGTGCCAGCAGTGAAGCGGGGGAGGGCCAAGAGACCCAGTACTTC. The full variable domain, rest sourced from reference TRBV2 and TRBJ2-5, is EPEVTQTPSHQVTQMGQEVILRCVPISNHLYFYWYRQILGQKVEFLVSFYNNEISEKSEIFDDQFSVERPDGSNFTLKIRSTKLEDSAMYFCASSEAGEGQETQYFGPGTRLLVL.

The chain uses TRBV18 and TRBJ1-1; TRBD1 agrees at 7 bases. The CDR3 is made up of 16 amino acids. The V gene end was trimmed by 6 bases and the J gene end by 0 bases; junction bases not matched to a gene: 10. Per the germline V gene, CDR1 is KGHSH and CDR2 is LQKENI. In DNA form, the CDR3 reads TGTGCCAGCTCGCCGTACGGGGACAGCATGAACACTGAAGCTTTCTTT. This encodes CASSPYGDSMNTEAFF.

This clone turned up a few times. The rearrangement joins TRBV11-2 to TRBJ2-7; D remains ambiguous. This CDR3 comprises 14 residues. The V end lost 5 bases, the J end lost 8 bases, and 19 bases lay between the germline ends. Germline values: CDR1 SGHAT, CDR2 FQNNGV. CDR3 amino acids: CASSPNRLGGKQYF. CDR3 sequence (DNA): TGTGCCAGCAGCCCCAATAGGCTAGGTGGCAAGCAGTACTTC. The whole variable domain, filled in from reference TRBV11-2 and TRBJ2-7, reads EAGVAQSPRYKIIEKRQSVAFWCNPISGHATLYWYQQILGQGPKLLIQFQNNGVVDDSQLPKDRFSAERLKGVDSTLKIQPAKLEDSAVYLCASSPNRLGGKQYFGPGTRLTVT.

The chain recombines TRBV11-3 with TRBJ2-5; D is uncertain. Deletions cut 5 bases from V and 5 bases from J, with 12 bases between. The CDR3 runs 13 residues. CDR1 and CDR2 (germline): SGHNT, YENEEA. The CDR3 DNA is TGTGCCAGCAGCCTTAGTAGTATGGAGACCCAGTACTTC. Protein: CASSLSSMETQYF.

This sequence joins TRBV6-1 and TRBJ2-3, with no clear D. Trimming removed 3 bases from V and 3 bases from J, with 13 bases in between. The CDR3 loop spans 15 amino acids. Germline lookup yields CDR1 MNHNS and CDR2 SASEGT. The CDR3 is CASSDPGAVTDTQYF. The CDR3 bases are TGTGCCAGCAGTGACCCCGGCGCGGTTACAGATACGCAGTATTTT.

The genes are TRBV5-1 and TRBJ2-5; maybe TRBD2 (6 bases). Trimming took off 4 bases at V and 7 bases at J, with 14 bases between the two ends. The CDR3 consists of 13 residues. CDR1 SGHRS and CDR2 YFSETQ come from the germline V gene. The DNA for the CDR3 is TGCGCCAGCAGCCCTGGCTGGGGAGGGACCCAGTACTTC. Its protein product is CASSPGWGGTQYF. The full variable domain, its missing parts supplied by reference TRBV5-1 and TRBJ2-5, is KAGVTQTPRYLIKTRGQQVTLSCSPISGHRSVSWYQQTPGQGLQFLFEYFSETQRNKGNFPGRFSGRQFSNSRSEMNVSTLELGDSALYLCASSPGWGGTQYFGPGTRLLVL.

The V gene is TRBV5-4, the J gene TRBJ1-2; TRBD1 aligns across 7 bases. Per the germline V gene, CDR1 is SGHNT and CDR2 is YYREEE (reference sequence). V gave up 0 bases and J gave up 3 bases; unmatched junction bases: 2. This CDR3 has 14 residues. CDR3 amino acids: CASSLGQGDYGYTF. The CDR3 nucleotides read TGTGCCAGCAGCTTGGGGCAGGGGGACTATGGCTACACCTTC.

The chain links TRBV7-2 to TRBJ1-6; D not certain. V gave up 7 bases and J gave up 4 bases, with 5 bases separating them. In germline, CDR1 is SGHTA, CDR2 FQGNSA. CDR3 length: 12 amino acids. The CDR3: CASTPYNSPLHF. Here the CDR3 DNA reads TGTGCCAGCACCCCTTATAATTCACCCCTCCACTTT. Full variable domain (rest looked up from reference TRBV7-2 and TRBJ1-6): GAGVSQSPSNKVTEKGKDVELRCDPISGHTALYWYRQSLGQGLEFLIYFQGNSAPDKSGLPSDRFSAERTGGSVSTLTIQRTQQEDSAVYLCASTPYNSPLHFGNGTRLTVT.

This rearrangement joins TRBV5-1 to TRBJ2-7; the match to TRBD2 covers 12 bases. Germline CDR1 is SGHRS and CDR2 is YFSETQ. The ends lost 4 bases at V and 2 bases at J; junction bases unmatched: 4. The CDR3 loop spans 15 amino acids. The DNA for the CDR3 is TGCGCCAGCAGCCCCAGGACTAGCGGGGCCTACGAGCAGTACTTC. Translation: CASSPRTSGAYEQYF.

The genes are TRBV9 and TRBJ2-3; no clear D gene. Trimming removed 2 bases from V and 0 bases from J, with 7 bases in between. Germline CDR1 is SGDLS and CDR2 is YYNGEE. This CDR3 comprises 14 residues. The chain's CDR3 is CASSVFRSTDTQYF. The DNA for the CDR3 is TGTGCCAGCAGCGTTTTTCGGAGCACAGATACGCAGTATTTT.

The V and J genes are TRBV5-8 and TRBJ1-4, with D maybe TRBD1 (5 bases). The CDR3 contains 16 residues. The V end lost 4 bases, the J end lost 0 bases, and 13 bases lay between the germline ends. CDR1 is SGHTS, CDR2 YDEGEE, per germline. The CDR3 nucleotides read TGTGCCAGCAGCCCCGGGACGGCCACAACTAATGAAAAACTGTTTTTT. This gives the protein CASSPGTATTNEKLFF.

The V and J genes are TRBV6-6 and TRBJ1-2; 9 bases line up with TRBD1. J gave up 13 bases and V 5 bases, and 14 bases lay outside the gene matches. Germline-derived CDR1 and CDR2 are MNHNY and SVGAGI (reference sequence). The CDR3 loop spans 14 amino acids. CDR3 protein: CASSSQPGQGTSTF. In DNA, the CDR3 is TGTGCCAGCAGTAGTCAACCGGGACAGGGTACCTCCACCTTC.

Written as DNA, the CDR3 is TGTGCCAGCAGCGTAGAGGGGGGAATCGACTATGGCTACACCTTC. This gives the protein CASSVEGGIDYGYTF. This rearrangement joins TRBV9 to TRBJ1-2, with D perhaps TRBD1 (6 bases). This CDR3 spans 15 amino acids. CDR1 is SGDLS and CDR2 is YYNGEE in the germline V gene. V lost 0 bases, J lost 3 bases, and 12 bases lay in between.

The rearrangement joins TRBV14 to TRBJ1-6, with D unresolved. Trimming shortened V by 4 bases and J by 9 bases, and 10 bases separated the two germline ends. The germline gives CDR1 SGHDN, CDR2 FVKESK. The CDR3 covers 13 residues. This CDR3 reads CASSPRHFSPLHF. The CDR3 coding sequence is TGTGCCAGCAGCCCAAGACACTTTTCACCCCTCCACTTT.